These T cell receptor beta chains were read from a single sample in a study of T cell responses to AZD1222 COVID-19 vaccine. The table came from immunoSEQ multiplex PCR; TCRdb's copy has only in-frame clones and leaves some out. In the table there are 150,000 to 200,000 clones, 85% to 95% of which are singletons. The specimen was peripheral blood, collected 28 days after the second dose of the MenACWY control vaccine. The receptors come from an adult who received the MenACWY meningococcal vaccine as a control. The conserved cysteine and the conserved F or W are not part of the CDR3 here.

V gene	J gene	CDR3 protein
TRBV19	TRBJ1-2	ASSIAANVDYGYT
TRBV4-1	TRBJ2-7	ASSRENSYEQY
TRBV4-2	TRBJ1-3	ASSQVAVPGNTIY
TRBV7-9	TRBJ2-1	ASSSGRRGGYNEQF
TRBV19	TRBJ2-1	ASSGGISSYNEQF
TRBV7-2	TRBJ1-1	ASSVAAGQGGGEAF
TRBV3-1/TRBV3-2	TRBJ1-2	ASSQGGYLYGYT
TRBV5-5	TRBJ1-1	ASSLEQYTEAF
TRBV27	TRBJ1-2	ASSSDSQWNGYT
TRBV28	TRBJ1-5	ASRDTQGFSNQPQH
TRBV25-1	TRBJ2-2	ASSGLMDTGELF
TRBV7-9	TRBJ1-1	ASSLTVMNTEAF
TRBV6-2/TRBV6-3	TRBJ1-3	ASSYLGGRNTIY
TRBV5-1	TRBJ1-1	ASSLMEQGETEAF